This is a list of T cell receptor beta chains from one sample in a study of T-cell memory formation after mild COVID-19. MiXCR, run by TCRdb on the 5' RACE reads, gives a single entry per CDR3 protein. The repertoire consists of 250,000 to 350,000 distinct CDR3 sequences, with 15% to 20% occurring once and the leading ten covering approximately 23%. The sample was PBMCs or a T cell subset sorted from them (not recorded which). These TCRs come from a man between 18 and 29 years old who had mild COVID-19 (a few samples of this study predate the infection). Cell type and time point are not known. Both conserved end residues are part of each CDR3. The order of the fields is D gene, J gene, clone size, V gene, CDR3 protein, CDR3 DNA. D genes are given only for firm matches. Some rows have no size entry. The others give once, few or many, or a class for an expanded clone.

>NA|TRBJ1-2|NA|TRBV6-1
CASTRAADYGYTF
TGTGCCAGCACGCGGGCAGCGGACTATGGCTACACCTTC
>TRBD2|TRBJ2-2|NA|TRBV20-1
CSLTSGSNTGELFF
TGCAGCCTAACTAGCGGGTCGAACACCGGGGAGCTGTTTTTT
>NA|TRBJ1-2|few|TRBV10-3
CAISAGRQANYGYTF
TGTGCCATCAGTGCCGGCCGTCAAGCTAACTATGGCTACACCTTC
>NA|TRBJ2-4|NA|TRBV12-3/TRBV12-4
CASSLRQSKNIQYF
TGTGCCAGCAGTTTGCGGCAGTCCAAAAACATTCAGTACTTC
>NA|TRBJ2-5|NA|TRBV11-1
CASSITGLKTQYF
TGTGCCAGCAGCATTACAGGGTTGAAGACCCAGTACTTC
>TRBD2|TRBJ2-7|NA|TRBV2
CASYKGLGLAYEQYF
TGTGCCAGCTATAAAGGCTTGGGACTAGCCTACGAGCAGTACTTC
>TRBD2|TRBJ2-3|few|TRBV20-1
CSASPSSGGADTQYF
TGCAGTGCTAGCCCCTCTAGCGGGGGCGCAGATACGCAGTATTTT
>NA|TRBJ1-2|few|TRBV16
CASSQSRGPVYGYTF
TGTGCCAGCAGCCAATCACGGGGGCCTGTCTATGGCTACACCTTC
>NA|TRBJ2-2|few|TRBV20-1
CSAPQGSSGELFF
TGCAGTGCCCCACAGGGTTCCTCCGGGGAGCTGTTTTTT
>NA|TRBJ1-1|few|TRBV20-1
CSASRVGWTEAFF
TGCAGTGCTAGTCGGGTAGGGTGGACTGAAGCTTTCTTT
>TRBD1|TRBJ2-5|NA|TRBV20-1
CSARDRASETQYF
TGCAGTGCTAGGGACAGGGCGTCGGAGACCCAGTACTTC
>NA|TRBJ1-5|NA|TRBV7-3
CASSQLDQPQHF
TGTGCCAGCAGCCAATTGGATCAGCCCCAGCATTTT
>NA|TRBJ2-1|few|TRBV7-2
CASSRQRYEQFF
TGTGCCAGCAGCCGGCAAAGGTATGAGCAGTTCTTC
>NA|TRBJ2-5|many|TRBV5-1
CASSSGRQETQYF
TGCGCCAGCAGCTCTGGCAGACAAGAGACCCAGTACTTC
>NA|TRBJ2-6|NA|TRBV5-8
CASMGRPYSGANVLTF
TGTGCCAGCATGGGCAGGCCCTACTCTGGGGCCAACGTCCTGACTTTC
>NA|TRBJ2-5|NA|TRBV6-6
CASSYSGGPETQYF
TGTGCCAGCAGTTACTCTGGGGGGCCAGAGACCCAGTACTTC
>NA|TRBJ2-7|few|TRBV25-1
CASSPSGEVGEQYF
TGTGCCAGCAGTCCCTCCGGGGAGGTGGGTGAGCAGTACTTC
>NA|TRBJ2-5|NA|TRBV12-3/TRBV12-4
CASSFVAYQETQYF
TGTGCCAGCAGTTTCGTGGCCTACCAAGAGACCCAGTACTTC
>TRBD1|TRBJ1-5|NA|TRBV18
CASSPDIQGAQHF
TGTGCCAGCTCACCAGATATACAGGGGGCCCAGCATTTT
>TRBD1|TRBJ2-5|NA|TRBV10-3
CAISHGQGGETQYF
TGTGCCATCAGCCACGGACAGGGTGGGGAGACCCAGTACTTC
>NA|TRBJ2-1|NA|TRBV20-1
CSARGSNNEQFF
TGCAGTGCTAGAGGTAGCAACAATGAGCAGTTCTTC
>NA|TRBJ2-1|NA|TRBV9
CASSVLTFSGQFF
TGTGCCAGCAGCGTCCTAACATTTTCCGGGCAGTTCTTC
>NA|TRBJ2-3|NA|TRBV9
CASSVGPSGTDTQYF
TGTGCCAGCAGCGTAGGCCCTAGCGGCACAGATACGCAGTATTTT
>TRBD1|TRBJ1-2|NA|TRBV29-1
CSVGDSPRGYTF
TGCAGCGTTGGGGACAGCCCCAGGGGCTACACCTTC
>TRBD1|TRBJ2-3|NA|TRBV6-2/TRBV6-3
CASRTTGVEDQTSTDTQYF
TGTGCCAGCAGAACTACAGGGGTCGAAGACCAAACAAGCACAGATACGCAGTATTTT
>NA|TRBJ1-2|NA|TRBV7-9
CASSTETGVFGYTF
TGTGCCAGCAGCACGGAGACAGGAGTGTTTGGCTACACCTTC
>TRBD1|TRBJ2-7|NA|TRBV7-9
CASSNRDRGSYEQYF
TGTGCCAGCAGCAACCGGGACAGGGGGTCCTACGAGCAGTACTTC
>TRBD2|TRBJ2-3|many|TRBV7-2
CASSRTSGGGDTQYF
TGTGCCAGCAGCCGAACTAGCGGGGGTGGAGATACGCAGTATTTT
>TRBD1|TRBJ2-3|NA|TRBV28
CASSIDRWTGDNTDTQYF
TGTGCCAGCAGTATCGATAGGTGGACAGGGGACAACACAGATACGCAGTATTTT
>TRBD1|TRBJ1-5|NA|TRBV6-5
CASSRQGIEGQPQHF
TGTGCCAGCAGCAGACAGGGAATTGAAGGTCAGCCCCAGCATTTT
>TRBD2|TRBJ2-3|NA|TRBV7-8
CASSILAGGPGDTQYF
TGTGCCAGCAGCATACTAGCGGGGGGGCCGGGAGATACGCAGTATTTT
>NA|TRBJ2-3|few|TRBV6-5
CATWWGPSSTDTQYF
TGTGCCACCTGGTGGGGCCCTAGCAGCACAGATACGCAGTATTTT
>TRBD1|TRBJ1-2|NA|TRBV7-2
CASRTGGPGYGYTF
TGTGCCAGCAGGACAGGGGGGCCAGGTTATGGCTACACCTTC
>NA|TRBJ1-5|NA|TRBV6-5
CASSYSRGFNQPQHF
TGTGCCAGCAGTTACTCGAGGGGGTTCAATCAGCCCCAGCATTTT
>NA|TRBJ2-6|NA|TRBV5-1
CASSLKGANVLTF
TGCGCCAGCAGCTTGAAGGGGGCCAACGTCCTGACTTTC
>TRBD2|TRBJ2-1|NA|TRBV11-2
CASSLLAGVAAYNEQFF
TGTGCCAGCAGCTTACTAGCGGGGGTAGCAGCCTACAATGAGCAGTTCTTC
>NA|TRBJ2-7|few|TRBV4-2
CASSQAAGPNEQYF
TGTGCCAGCAGCCAAGCCGCCGGGCCCAACGAGCAGTACTTC
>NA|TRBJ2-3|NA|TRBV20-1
CKIAEPSTDTQYF
TGCAAAATAGCGGAACCTAGCACAGATACGCAGTATTTT
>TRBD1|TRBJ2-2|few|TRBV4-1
CASSQLGTGGAGELFF
TGCGCCAGCAGCCAGCTTGGGACAGGGGGAGCCGGGGAGCTGTTTTTT
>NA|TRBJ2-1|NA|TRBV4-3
CASSQDWAISYNEQFF
TGCGCCAGCAGCCAAGATTGGGCAATCTCCTACAATGAGCAGTTCTTC
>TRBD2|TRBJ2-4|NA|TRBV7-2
CASARWTSGADIQYF
TGTGCCAGCGCCAGATGGACTAGCGGGGCTGACATTCAGTACTTC
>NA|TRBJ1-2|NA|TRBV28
CASSPGTYGYTF
TGTGCCAGCAGTCCAGGGACATATGGCTACACCTTC
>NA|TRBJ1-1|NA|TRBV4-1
CASSQVGRSTEAFF
TGCGCCAGCAGCCAAGTGGGACGGAGCACTGAAGCTTTCTTT
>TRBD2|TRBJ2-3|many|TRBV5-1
CASSLSTSGGTDTQYF
TGCGCCAGCAGCTTATCGACTAGCGGGGGCACAGATACGCAGTATTTT
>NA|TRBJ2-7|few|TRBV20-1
CSARAPRVLSSYEQYF
TGCAGTGCTAGAGCCCCCCGCGTACTAAGCTCCTACGAGCAGTACTTC
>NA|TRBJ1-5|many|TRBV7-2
CASSLDGAGGGRAQHF
TGTGCCAGCAGCTTAGATGGCGCCGGAGGGGGTCGGGCCCAGCATTTT
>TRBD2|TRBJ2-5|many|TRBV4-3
CASSQGRLAGMGTQYF
TGCGCCAGCAGCCAGGGGAGACTAGCGGGGATGGGGACCCAGTACTTC
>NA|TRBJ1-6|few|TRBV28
CASSLSVGQFNSPLHF
TGTGCCAGCAGTTTAAGTGTTGGACAGTTCAATTCACCCCTCCACTTT
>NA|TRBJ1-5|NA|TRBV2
CASTGLAGLPQHF
TGTGCCAGCACGGGCCTCGCGGGGTTGCCCCAGCATTTT
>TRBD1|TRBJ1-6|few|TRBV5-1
CASSSSGQLVPLHF
TGCGCCAGCAGCTCATCGGGACAGCTAGTACCCCTCCACTTT
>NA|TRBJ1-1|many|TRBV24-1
CATSDGVAEAFF
TGTGCCACCAGTGATGGGGTGGCTGAAGCTTTCTTT
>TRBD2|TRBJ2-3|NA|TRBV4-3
CASSQDNRLAGADTQYF
TGCGCCAGCAGCCAAGACAACAGGCTAGCGGGGGCGGATACGCAGTATTTT
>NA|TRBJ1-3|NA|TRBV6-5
CASSYSLRHLSGNTIYF
TGTGCCAGCAGTTACTCCCTGCGACATCTCTCTGGAAACACCATATATTTT